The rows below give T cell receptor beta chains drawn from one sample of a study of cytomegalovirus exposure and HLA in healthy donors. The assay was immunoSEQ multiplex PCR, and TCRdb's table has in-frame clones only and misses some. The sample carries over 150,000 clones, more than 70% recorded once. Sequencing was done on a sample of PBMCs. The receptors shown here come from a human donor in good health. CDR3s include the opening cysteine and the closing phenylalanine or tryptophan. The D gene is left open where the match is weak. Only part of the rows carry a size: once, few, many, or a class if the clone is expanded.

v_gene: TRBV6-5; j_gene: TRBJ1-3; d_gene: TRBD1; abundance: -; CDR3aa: CASSRDSQGNTIYF; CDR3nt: TGTGCCAGCAGTCGGGACAGTCAGGGAAACACCATATATTTT
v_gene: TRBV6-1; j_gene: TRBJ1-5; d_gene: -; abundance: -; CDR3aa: CASIGTGKNNQPQHF; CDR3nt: TGTGCCAGCATTGGAACCGGGAAGAACAATCAGCCCCAGCATTTT
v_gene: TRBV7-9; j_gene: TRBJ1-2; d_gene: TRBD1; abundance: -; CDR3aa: CASSPGTGSFGGYGYTF; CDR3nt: TGTGCCAGCAGCCCCGGGACAGGGTCCTTTGGTGGCTATGGCTACACCTTC
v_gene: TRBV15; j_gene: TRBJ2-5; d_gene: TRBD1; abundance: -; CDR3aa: CATSRVRGQQETQYF; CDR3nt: TGTGCCACCAGCAGAGTCCGGGGACAGCAAGAGACCCAGTACTTC
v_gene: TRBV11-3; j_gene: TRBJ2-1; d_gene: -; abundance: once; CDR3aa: CASSFAGSYNEQFF; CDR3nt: TGTGCCAGCAGCTTTGCGGGCTCCTACAATGAGCAGTTCTTC
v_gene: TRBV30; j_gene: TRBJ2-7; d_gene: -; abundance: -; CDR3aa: CACLHRAYEQYF; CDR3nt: TGTGCCTGTCTTCACCGCGCCTACGAGCAGTACTTC
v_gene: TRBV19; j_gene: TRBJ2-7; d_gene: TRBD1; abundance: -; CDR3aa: CASSIEGQGGHEQYF; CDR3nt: TGTGCCAGTAGTATAGAGGGACAGGGCGGCCACGAGCAGTACTTC
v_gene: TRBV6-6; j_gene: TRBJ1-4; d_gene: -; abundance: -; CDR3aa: CASSFSREKLFF; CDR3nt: TGTGCCAGCAGTTTTAGCCGGGAAAAACTGTTTTTT
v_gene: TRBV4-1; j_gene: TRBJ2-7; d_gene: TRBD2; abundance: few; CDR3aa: CASSQDPGTRPYEQYF; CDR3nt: TGCGCCAGCAGCCAAGATCCCGGGACTAGACCCTACGAGCAGTACTTC
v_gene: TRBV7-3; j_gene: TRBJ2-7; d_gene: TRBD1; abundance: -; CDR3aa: CASSLTGSSYEQYF; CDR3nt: TGTGCCAGCAGCCTGACAGGGAGCTCCTACGAGCAGTACTTC
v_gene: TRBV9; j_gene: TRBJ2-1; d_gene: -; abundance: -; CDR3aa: CASSRLGRSSYNEQFF; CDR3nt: TGTGCCAGCAGCCGGCTGGGGCGGAGCTCCTACAATGAGCAGTTCTTC
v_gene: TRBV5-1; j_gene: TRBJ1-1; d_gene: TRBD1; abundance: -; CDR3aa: CASRRDSMNTEAFF; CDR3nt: TGCGCCAGCAGGAGGGACAGTATGAACACTGAAGCTTTCTTT
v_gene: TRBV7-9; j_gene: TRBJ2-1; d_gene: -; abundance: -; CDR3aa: CASSLVGVRFAQFF; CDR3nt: TGTGCCAGCAGTCTAGTCGGGGTTCGGTTCGCGCAGTTCTTC
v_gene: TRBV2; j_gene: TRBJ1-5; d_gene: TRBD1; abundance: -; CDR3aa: CASSNQPGQGQPQHF; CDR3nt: TGTGCCAGCAGCAATCAACCGGGACAGGGTCAGCCCCAGCATTTT
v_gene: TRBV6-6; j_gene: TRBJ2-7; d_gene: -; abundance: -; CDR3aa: CASSTGKGYEQYF; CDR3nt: TGTGCCAGCAGCACAGGGAAGGGGTACGAGCAGTACTTC
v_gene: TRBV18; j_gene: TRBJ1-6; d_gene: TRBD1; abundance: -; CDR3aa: CASSPQTGEDSPLHF; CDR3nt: TGTGCCAGCTCACCACAGACAGGGGAAGATTCACCCCTCCACTTT
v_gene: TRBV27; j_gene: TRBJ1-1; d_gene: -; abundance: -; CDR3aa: CASSLGQKNTEAFF; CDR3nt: TGTGCCAGCAGTTTAGGCCAGAAGAACACTGAAGCTTTCTTT
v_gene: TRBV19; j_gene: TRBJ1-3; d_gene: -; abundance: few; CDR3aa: CASSTHRVSSGNTIYF; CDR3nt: TGTGCCAGTAGTACCCACAGGGTGAGCTCTGGAAACACCATATATTTT
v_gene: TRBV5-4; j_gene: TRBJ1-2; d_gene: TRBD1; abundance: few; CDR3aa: CASSPDRGYGYTF; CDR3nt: TGTGCCAGCAGCCCGGACAGGGGCTATGGCTACACCTTC
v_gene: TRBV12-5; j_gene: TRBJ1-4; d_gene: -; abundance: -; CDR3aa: CATGRATNEKLFF; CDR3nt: TGTGCTACAGGAAGAGCAACTAATGAAAAACTGTTTTTT
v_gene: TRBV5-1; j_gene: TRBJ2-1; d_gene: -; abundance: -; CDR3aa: CASSLDLGDEQFF; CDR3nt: TGCGCCAGCAGCTTGGACTTAGGGGATGAGCAGTTCTTC
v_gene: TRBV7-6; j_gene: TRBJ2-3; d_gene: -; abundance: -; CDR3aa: CASSPFTDTQYF; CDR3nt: TGTGCCAGCAGTCCTTTCACAGATACGCAGTATTTT
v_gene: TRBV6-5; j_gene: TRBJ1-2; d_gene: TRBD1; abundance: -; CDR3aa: CASSSRQGLGYTF; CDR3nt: TGTGCCAGCAGTTCGCGACAGGGTTTAGGCTACACCTTC
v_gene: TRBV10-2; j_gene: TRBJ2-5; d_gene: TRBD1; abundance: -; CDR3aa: CASGGQGWATAETQYF; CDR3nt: TGCGCCAGCGGGGGACAGGGGTGGGCCACGGCGGAGACCCAGTACTTC
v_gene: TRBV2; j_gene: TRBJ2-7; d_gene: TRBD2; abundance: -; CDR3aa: CASSTLRGDYEQYF; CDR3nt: TGTGCCAGCAGTACTTTACGGGGGGATTACGAGCAGTACTTC
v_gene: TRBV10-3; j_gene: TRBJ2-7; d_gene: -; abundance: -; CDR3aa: CAITDSTYEQYF; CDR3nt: TGTGCCATCACAGACAGTACCTACGAGCAGTACTTC
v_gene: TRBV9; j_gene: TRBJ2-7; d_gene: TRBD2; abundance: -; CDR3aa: CASSVGSGSSYEQYF; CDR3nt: TGTGCCAGCAGCGTCGGTAGCGGGAGTTCCTACGAGCAGTACTTC
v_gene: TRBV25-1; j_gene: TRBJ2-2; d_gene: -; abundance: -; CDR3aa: CASSEGVVESGNTGELFF; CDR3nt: TGTGCCAGCAGTGAGGGCGTCGTGGAATCAGGGAACACCGGGGAGCTGTTTTTT
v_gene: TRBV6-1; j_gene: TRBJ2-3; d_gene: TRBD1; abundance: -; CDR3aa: CASSDLGTGIGDTQYF; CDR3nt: TGTGCCAGCAGTGATTTAGGGACAGGGATAGGAGATACGCAGTATTTT
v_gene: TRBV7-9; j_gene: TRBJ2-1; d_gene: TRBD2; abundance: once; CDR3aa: CASSRSGTSGIGNEQFF; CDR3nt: TGTGCCAGCAGCAGATCCGGGACTAGCGGGATTGGCAATGAGCAGTTCTTC
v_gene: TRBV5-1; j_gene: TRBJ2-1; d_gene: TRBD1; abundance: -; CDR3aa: CASSFPGQGAGREQFF; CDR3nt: TGCGCCAGCAGCTTCCCGGGACAGGGGGCTGGTCGTGAGCAGTTCTTC
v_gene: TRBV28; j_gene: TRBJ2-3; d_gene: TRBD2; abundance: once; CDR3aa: CASSSPQLAGSTDTQYF; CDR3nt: TGTGCCAGCAGTTCGCCTCAACTAGCGGGAAGCACAGATACGCAGTATTTT
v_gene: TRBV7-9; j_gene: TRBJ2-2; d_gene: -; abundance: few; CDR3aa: CASSWQRTSNTGELFF; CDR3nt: TGTGCCAGCAGCTGGCAGCGGACTTCGAACACCGGGGAGCTGTTTTTT
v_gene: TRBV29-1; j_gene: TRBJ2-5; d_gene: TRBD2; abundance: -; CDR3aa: CSVGTTRQETQYF; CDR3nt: TGCAGCGTCGGGACTACCCGCCAAGAGACCCAGTACTTC
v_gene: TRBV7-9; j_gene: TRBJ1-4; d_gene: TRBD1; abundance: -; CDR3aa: CASSFGQGSEKLFF; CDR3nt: TGTGCCAGCAGCTTCGGACAGGGGAGTGAAAAACTGTTTTTT
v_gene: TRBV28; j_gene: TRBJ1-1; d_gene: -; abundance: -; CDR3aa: CASLAGGPEAFF; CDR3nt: TGTGCCAGTCTCGCCGGTGGGCCTGAAGCTTTCTTT
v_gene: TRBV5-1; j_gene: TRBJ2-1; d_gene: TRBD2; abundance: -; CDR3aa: CASSLGLAGRSYNEQFF; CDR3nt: TGCGCCAGCAGCTTGGGACTAGCGGGAAGATCCTACAATGAGCAGTTCTTC
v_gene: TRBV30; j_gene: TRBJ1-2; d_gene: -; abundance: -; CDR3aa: CAWSEEGFGGYTF; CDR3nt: TGTGCCTGGAGTGAGGAGGGCTTCGGCGGCTACACCTTC
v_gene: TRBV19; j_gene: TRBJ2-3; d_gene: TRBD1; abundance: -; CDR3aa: CASRDRPTDTQYF; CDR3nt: TGTGCCAGTAGGGACAGGCCCACAGATACGCAGTATTTT
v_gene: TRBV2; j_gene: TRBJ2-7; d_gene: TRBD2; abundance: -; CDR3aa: CASRGLAGAYEQYF; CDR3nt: TGTGCCAGCAGAGGACTAGCGGGGGCCTACGAGCAGTACTTC
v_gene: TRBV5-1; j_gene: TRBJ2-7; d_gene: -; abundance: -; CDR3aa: CASSYMGDSYEQYF; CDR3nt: TGCGCCAGCAGCTACATGGGCGACTCCTACGAGCAGTACTTC
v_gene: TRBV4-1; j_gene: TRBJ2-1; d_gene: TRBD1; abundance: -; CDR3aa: CASSRTPGQGHNEQFF; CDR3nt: TGCGCCAGCAGCCGGACGCCGGGACAGGGACACAATGAGCAGTTCTTC
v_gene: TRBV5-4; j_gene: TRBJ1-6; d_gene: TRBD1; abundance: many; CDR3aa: CASSFDSPETGGNSPLHF; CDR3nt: TGTGCCAGCAGCTTCGACTCCCCTGAGACAGGGGGCAATTCACCCCTCCACTTT
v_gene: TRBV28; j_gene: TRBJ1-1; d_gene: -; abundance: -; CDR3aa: CASSLVFGRTEAFF; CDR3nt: TGTGCCAGCAGTTTGGTATTTGGTCGGACTGAAGCTTTCTTT
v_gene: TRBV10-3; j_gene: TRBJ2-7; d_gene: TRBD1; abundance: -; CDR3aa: CAISRDRQAYEQYF; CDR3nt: TGTGCCATCAGCAGGGACAGGCAAGCCTACGAGCAGTACTTC
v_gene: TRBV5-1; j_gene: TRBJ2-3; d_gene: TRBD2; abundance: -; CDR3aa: CASRTSGYTDTQYF; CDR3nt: TGCGCCAGCAGGACTAGCGGTTACACAGATACGCAGTATTTT
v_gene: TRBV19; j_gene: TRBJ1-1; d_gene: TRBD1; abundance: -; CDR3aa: CASQQGASRPNTEAFF; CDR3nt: TGTGCCAGCCAACAGGGGGCCTCACGTCCAAACACTGAAGCTTTCTTT
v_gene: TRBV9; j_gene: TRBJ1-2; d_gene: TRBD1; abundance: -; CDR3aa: CASSVGGTGAGYTF; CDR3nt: TGTGCCAGCAGCGTAGGGGGAACAGGGGCTGGCTACACCTTC
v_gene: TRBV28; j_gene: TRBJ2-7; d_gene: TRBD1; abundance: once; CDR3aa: CASSFLDRGSEQYF; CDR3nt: TGTGCCAGCAGTTTTCTGGACAGGGGTTCCGAGCAGTACTTC